These 15 T cell receptor beta chains were sequenced from one sample in a study of long-term antiretroviral therapy in people with HIV (dated by TCRdb to between 2021 and 2023). The immunoSEQ hsTCRB v3.0 assay was used at survey level resolution to sequence the TRB variable region. Not all clones reach the TCRdb copy of this immuneACCESS table, which keeps in-frame sequences only. Checked studies attribute under half of the gap to unresolved V genes and leave the rest unexplained. This sample gives 16,000 or so clones in total; more than 75% of them show up just once. The top ten constitute around 5.3% of the sample. The sample consisted of unsorted PBMCs, taken 0.5 years after starting antiretroviral therapy. The receptor source for this set is a woman aged 40-49 years with HIV.

This chain joins TRBV13 and TRBJ2-5, with D maybe TRBD1 (6 bases). The CDR3 contains 16 residues. Germline-derived CDR1 and CDR2 are PRHDT and FYEKMQ (reference sequence). The germline V and J ends were trimmed by 4 bases and 1 base, with 16 bases remaining between them. The CDR3 is CASSSAGVAPQETQYF. The CDR3 coding sequence is TGTGCCAGCAGCTCAGCAGGGGTAGCGCCCCAAGAGACCCAGTACTTC.

This CDR3 reads CSAVAGTGSGNTIYF. In nucleotides, the CDR3 is TGCAGCGCCGTGGCAGGGACAGGCTCTGGAAACACCATATATTTT. This chain connects TRBV29-1 to TRBJ1-3; 8 bases agree with TRBD1. The germline V gene encodes CDR1 SQVTM and CDR2 ANQGSEA. The CDR3 length is 15 residues. V gave up 7 bases and J gave up 0 bases; unmatched junction bases: 8. Full variable domain (rest looked up from reference TRBV29-1 and TRBJ1-3): SAVISQKPSRDICQRGTSLTIQCQVDSQVTMMFWYRQQPGQSLTLIATANQGSEATYESGFVIDKFPISRPNLTFSTLTVSNMSPEDSSIYLCSAVAGTGSGNTIYFGEGSWLTVV.

The DNA for the CDR3 is TGCGCCAGCAGCAAAAGAGAGTCATACAATGAGCAGTTCTTC. It specifies CASSKRESYNEQFF. J is TRBJ2-1 and V is TRBV4-1, with D hard to call. This CDR3 is 14 amino acids long. Germline lookup yields CDR1 MGHRA and CDR2 YSYEKL. V dropped 5 bases and J dropped 4 bases, with 12 bases sitting between them.

This clone appeared once. This chain joins TRBV5-1 and TRBJ1-2, with D unclear. This CDR3 comprises 15 residues. Looked up from germline, CDR1 is SGHRS and CDR2 is YFSETQ. Trimming removed 1 base from V and 2 bases from J, with 12 bases in between. Written as DNA, the CDR3 is TGCGCCAGCAGCTTGACCGGCGGGCTGAACTATGGCTACACCTTC. Amino acids: CASSLTGGLNYGYTF.

V and J are TRBV7-9 and TRBJ1-1; 7 bases are a match to TRBD1. The junction had 7 bases not matched to a gene; V was cut back by 3 bases and J by 6 bases. The germline V gene encodes CDR1 SEHNR and CDR2 FQNEAQ (reference sequence). This CDR3 comprises 14 residues. The chain's CDR3 is CASSFATGRPEAFF. CDR3 DNA: TGTGCCAGCAGCTTTGCGACAGGGCGGCCTGAAGCTTTCTTT.

The chain couples TRBV5-6 to TRBJ1-4, with 7 bases aligning to TRBD1. The V segment lost 4 bases and the J segment 5 bases; nucleotides outside the gene matches: 14. Germline values: CDR1 SGHDT, CDR2 YYEEEE. The CDR3 has 17 amino acids. Here the CDR3 DNA reads TGTGCCAGCAGCGACCGGGACAGATTTTCCGTAAATGAAAAACTGTTTTTT. Amino acid sequence: CASSDRDRFSVNEKLFF.

The chain carries TRBV30 and TRBJ1-3; D is possibly TRBD1 (5 bases). Deletions cut 2 bases from V and 8 bases from J, with 10 bases between. This CDR3 region has 12 residues. The germline V gene has CDR1 GTSNPN and CDR2 SVGIG (reference sequence). CDR3 bases: TGTGCCTGGAGTAGGGGTAGGGACACCATATATTTT. Protein: CAWSRGRDTIYF.

The V gene is TRBV7-2, the J gene TRBJ2-3; D call uncertain. CDR1 SGHTA and CDR2 FQGNSA come from the germline V gene. The ends were cut back, 1 base at V and 8 bases at J, with 10 bases in the middle. The CDR3 covers 13 residues. CDR3 sequence reads: CASSLERFGTQYF. CDR3 DNA: TGTGCCAGCAGCTTAGAAAGGTTTGGTACGCAGTATTTT. Filled out from reference TRBV7-2 and TRBJ2-3, the complete variable domain reads GAGVSQSPSNKVTEKGKDVELRCDPISGHTALYWYRQSLGQGLEFLIYFQGNSAPDKSGLPSDRFSAERTGGSVSTLTIQRTQQEDSAVYLCASSLERFGTQYFGPGTRLTVL.

V and J are TRBV29-1 and TRBJ2-5; no reliable D call. Germline CDR1 is SQVTM and CDR2 is ANQGSEA. The germline V and J ends were trimmed by 4 bases and 2 bases, with 11 bases remaining between them. This CDR3 is built from 13 residues. CDR3 DNA: TGCAGCGTTGTAAGAGGAGCACAAGAGACCCAGTACTTC. As protein: CSVVRGAQETQYF.

The chain combines TRBV28 with TRBJ2-1; weak D call: TRBD2 (6 bases). Germline CDR1 reads MDHEN; CDR2 reads SYDVKM. Trimming removed 1 base from V and 6 bases from J, with 13 bases in between. The CDR3 has 15 residues. In DNA form, the CDR3 reads TGTGCCAGCAGTTTATCCGGGGGAAAACGCAATGAGCAGTTCTTC. Its protein product is CASSLSGGKRNEQFF.

The rearrangement links TRBV4-3 to TRBJ2-7; the match to TRBD2 covers 10 bases. The ends lost 3 bases at V and 6 bases at J; junction bases unmatched: 8. CDR3 length equals 15 residues. Germline CDR1 is LGHNA and CDR2 is YSLEER. CDR3 amino acids: CASSQQLAGPREQYF. The CDR3 DNA reads TGCGCCAGCAGCCAGCAACTAGCGGGACCCCGCGAGCAGTACTTC.

CDR3 coding DNA: TGTGCCAGCAATGTTGGGGGAAACATTCAGTACTTC. Translation: CASNVGGNIQYF. The J gene is TRBJ2-4, the V gene TRBV28; D is possibly TRBD1 or TRBD2 (5 bases each). From germline, CDR1 is MDHEN and CDR2 SYDVKM. The CDR3 length is 12 residues. The V end was cut by 7 bases, the J end by 6 bases, with 10 bases between.

The chain employs TRBV27 and TRBJ1-5; TRBD1 matches 8 bases. This CDR3 is 15 amino acids long. V lost 6 bases and J lost 1; bases outside the gene matches: 5. Germline V gene lookup returns CDR1 MNHEY and CDR2 SMNVEV (reference sequence). In nucleotides, the CDR3 is TGTGCCAGCAGACTTCAGGGGGCCAGCAATCAGCCCCAGCATTTT. Its protein is CASRLQGASNQPQHF.

This chain uses TRBV11-3 with TRBJ2-1; D not resolved. Germline CDR1 SGHNT, CDR2 YENEEA. V lost 1 base to trimming and J lost 12 bases, with 19 bases between them. The CDR3 loop spans 15 amino acids. The CDR3 loop reads CASSLGAPLNPLQFF. CDR3 sequence (DNA): TGTGCCAGCAGCTTAGGTGCCCCTTTAAACCCACTGCAGTTCTTC.

The chain combines TRBV6-5 with TRBJ2-7; TRBD2 aligns across 9 bases. Germline V gene sequence: CDR1 MNHEY, CDR2 SVGAGI. The trim removed 2 bases at V and 3 bases at J, leaving 5 bases unmatched. CDR3 size: 15 residues. CDR3 DNA: TGTGCCAGCAGTTACAGTAGCGGGAGTATCTACGAGCAGTACTTC. It encodes CASSYSSGSIYEQYF.